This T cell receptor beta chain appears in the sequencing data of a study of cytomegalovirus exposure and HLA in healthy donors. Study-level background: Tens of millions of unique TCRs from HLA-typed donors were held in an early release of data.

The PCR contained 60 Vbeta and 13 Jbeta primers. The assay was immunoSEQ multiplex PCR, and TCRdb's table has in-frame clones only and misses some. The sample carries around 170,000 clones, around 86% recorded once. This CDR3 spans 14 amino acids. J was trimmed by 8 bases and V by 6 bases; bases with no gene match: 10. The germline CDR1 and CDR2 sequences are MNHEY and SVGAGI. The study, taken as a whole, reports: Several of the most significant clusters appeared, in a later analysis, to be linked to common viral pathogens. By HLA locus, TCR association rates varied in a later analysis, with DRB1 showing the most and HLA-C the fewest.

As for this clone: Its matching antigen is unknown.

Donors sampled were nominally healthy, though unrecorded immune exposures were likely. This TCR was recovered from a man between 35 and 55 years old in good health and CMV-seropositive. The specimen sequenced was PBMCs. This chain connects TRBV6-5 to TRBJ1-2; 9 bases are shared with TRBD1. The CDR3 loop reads CASRKTTGGGGYTF. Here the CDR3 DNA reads TGTGCCAGCAGAAAAACGACAGGGGGTGGCGGCTACACCTTC.